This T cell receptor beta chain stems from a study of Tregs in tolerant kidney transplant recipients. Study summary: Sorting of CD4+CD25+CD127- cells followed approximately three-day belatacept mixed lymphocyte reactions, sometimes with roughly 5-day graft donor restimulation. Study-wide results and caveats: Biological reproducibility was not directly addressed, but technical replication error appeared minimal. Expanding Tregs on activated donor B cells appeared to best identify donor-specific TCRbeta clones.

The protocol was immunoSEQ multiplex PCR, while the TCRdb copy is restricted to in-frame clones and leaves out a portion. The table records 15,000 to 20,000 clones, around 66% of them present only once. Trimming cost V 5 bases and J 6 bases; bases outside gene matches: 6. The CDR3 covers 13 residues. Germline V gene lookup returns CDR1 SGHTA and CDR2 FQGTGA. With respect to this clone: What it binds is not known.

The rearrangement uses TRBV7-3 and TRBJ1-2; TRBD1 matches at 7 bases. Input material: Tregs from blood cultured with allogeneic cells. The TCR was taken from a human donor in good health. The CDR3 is CASSLTGRDGYTF. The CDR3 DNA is TGTGCCAGCAGCCTGACAGGGCGGGATGGCTACACCTTC.